One and the same sample provided the 21 T cell receptor beta chains below, sequenced in a study of radiotherapy plus CTLA-4 blockade in lung cancer. The data were produced by immunoSEQ multiplex PCR, yet TCRdb's version contains in-frame clones alone and is incomplete. This repertoire shows 35,000 to 45,000 clones, around 77% found once; its top ten account for approximately 11%. Sequencing was performed on peripheral blood, taken from a patient treated with radiotherapy plus ipilimumab. All receptors derive from a human donor with non-small cell lung cancer who had stable disease on radiotherapy plus ipilimumab.

The V call is TRBV27, the J call TRBJ2-7; perhaps TRBD1 as D (6 bases). The CDR3 extends over 14 amino acids. CDR1 is MNHEY, CDR2 SMNVEV, per germline (reference sequence). V gave up 1 base and J gave up 3 bases, with 10 bases separating them. As DNA, the CDR3 is TGTGCCAGCAGTTTATACAGAGGGGGCTACGAGCAGTACTTC. Protein product: CASSLYRGGYEQYF.

V is TRBV5-4 and J is TRBJ2-3, with 8 bases identical to TRBD1. Germline values: CDR1 SGHNT, CDR2 YYREEE (reference sequence). After removal of 4 bases from V and 4 bases from J, the junction contained 14 bases not matched to a gene. The CDR3 is 17 amino acids. The CDR3 protein is CASSTRARDRRSDTQYF. Written as DNA, the CDR3 is TGTGCCAGCAGCACCCGTGCCCGGGACAGGAGGTCAGATACGCAGTATTTT.

V usage is TRBV27 and J usage is TRBJ2-2; the D is unclear. The germline V and J ends were trimmed by 2 bases and 6 bases, with 13 bases remaining between them. This CDR3 contains 15 residues. Germline CDR1 is MNHEY and CDR2 is SMNVEV (reference sequence). The CDR3 DNA reads as TGTGCCAGCAGTTTAAACATGATCTCCTCCGGGGAGCTGTTTTTT. The encoded protein is CASSLNMISSGELFF.

This chain uses TRBV15 with TRBJ2-7; D remains ambiguous. Deletions cut 1 base from V and 1 base from J, with 11 bases between. The CDR3 consists of 15 residues. Germline V gene sequence: CDR1 LNHNV, CDR2 YYDKDF (reference sequence). The CDR3 nucleotides are TGTGCCACCAGCAGAGCGAGGAGTTTATCCTACGAGCAGTACTTC. This sequence encodes CATSRARSLSYEQYF.

The chain has TRBV11-3 and TRBJ2-3; the match to TRBD1 covers 7 bases. Germline lookup yields CDR1 SGHNT and CDR2 YENEEA. After removal of 5 bases from V and 0 bases from J, the junction contained 5 bases not matched to a gene. The CDR3 has 15 amino acids. The CDR3: CASSPTGTSTDTQYF. The CDR3 DNA reads TGTGCCAGCAGCCCGACAGGGACGAGCACAGATACGCAGTATTTT.

The rearrangement joins TRBV12-5 to TRBJ2-7; D uncertain. Trimming stripped 5 bases from V and 4 bases from J, with 12 bases between. The CDR3 is made up of 13 amino acids. Germline V lookup: CDR1 LGHNT, CDR2 FRNRAP. The CDR3 DNA sequence: TGTGCTAGTGGTCACGCTGGAGCTTACGAGCAGTACTTC. It yields the protein CASGHAGAYEQYF.

The rearrangement joins TRBV7-2 to TRBJ2-6; D not certain. There are 14 residues in the CDR3. From germline, CDR1 is SGHTA and CDR2 FQGNSA. V was cut by 6 bases and J by 0 bases, with 6 bases left in between. The CDR3 region is CASSLSSGANVLTF. The CDR3 region has the DNA TGTGCCAGCAGTTTGAGCTCTGGGGCCAACGTCCTGACTTTC.

The chain joins TRBV19 to TRBJ1-2, with unresolved D. V was clipped by 2 bases and J by 4 bases, with 17 bases between them. This CDR3 region has 16 residues. The germline V gene encodes CDR1 LNHDA and CDR2 SQIVND (reference sequence). The CDR3 bases are TGTGCCAGTAGTATAACAAGGACCGGGGTCGTCTATGGCTACACCTTC. This codes for CASSITRTGVVYGYTF.

The V call is TRBV18, the J call TRBJ2-5; 9 positions match TRBD2. The germline V gene has CDR1 KGHSH and CDR2 LQKENI. V lost 3 bases and J lost 2; bases outside the gene matches: 7. The length of the CDR3 is 16 residues. The CDR3, as DNA: TGTGCCAGCTCACCTCCTCGCGGACTAGCGCAAGAGACCCAGTACTTC. Protein product: CASSPPRGLAQETQYF.

The gene calls are TRBV7-9 and TRBJ2-7; a weak D match, TRBD2 (6 bases). CDR1 and CDR2 from the germline V gene are SEHNR and FQNEAQ (reference sequence). The CDR3 spans 14 residues. The V and J ends lost 3 bases and 1 base respectively, with 10 bases between them. The CDR3 DNA sequence: TGTGCCAGCAGCTTCCTGGGGGGTTCCTACGAGCAGTACTTC. Translation: CASSFLGGSYEQYF.

The genes are TRBV7-2 and TRBJ2-1; a weak D match, TRBD1 (5 bases). Trimming cost V 2 bases and J 12 bases, with 14 bases left between them. Germline V lookup: CDR1 SGHTA, CDR2 FQGNSA. This CDR3 has 13 amino acids. CDR3 residues: CASSLKGASGQFF. The CDR3 nucleotides are TGTGCCAGCAGCTTAAAAGGGGCTTCTGGGCAGTTCTTC.

This chain links TRBV6-5 with TRBJ2-3; D possibly corresponds to TRBD1 (6 bases). The CDR3 is made up of 14 amino acids. V was pared by 8 bases and J by 0 bases, with 12 bases between. The germline CDR1 and CDR2 sequences are MNHEY and SVGAGI. CDR3 DNA: TGTGCCAGCGGACCGGGACACAGCACAGATACGCAGTATTTT. Protein sequence: CASGPGHSTDTQYF.

V is TRBV4-1 and J is TRBJ2-7; D may be TRBD2 (5 bases). This CDR3 spans 16 amino acids. Looked up from germline, CDR1 is MGHRA and CDR2 is YSYEKL. Trimming stripped 0 bases from V and 3 bases from J, with 15 bases between. CDR3 residues: CASSQEAVGTGYEQYF. The CDR3 DNA reads as TGCGCCAGCAGCCAAGAAGCGGTAGGTACGGGCTACGAGCAGTACTTC.

The genes are TRBV5-1 and TRBJ2-7; the D gene is possibly TRBD1 (5 bases). V lost 4 bases to trimming and J lost 4 bases, with 12 bases between them. From germline, CDR1 is SGHRS and CDR2 YFSETQ. The CDR3 covers 13 residues. In nucleotides, the CDR3 is TGCGCCAGCAGCACGCAGGGAACATACGAGCAGTACTTC. Its translation is CASSTQGTYEQYF.

This clone showed up just a few times. CDR3 nucleotide sequence: TGTGCCTGGAGAGAGACAGAGAACACTGAAGCTTTCTTT. Protein product: CAWRETENTEAFF. The V call is TRBV30, the J call TRBJ1-1, with D possibly matching TRBD1 (5 bases). The CDR3 runs to 13 residues. CDR1 GTSNPN and CDR2 SVGIG come from the germline V gene (reference sequence). V was trimmed by 3 bases and J by 1 base, leaving 9 bases between them.

This clone turned up a few times. This rearrangement joins TRBV5-1 to TRBJ2-2, with D possibly being TRBD1 (5 bases). The CDR3 spans 14 residues. Germline V gene sequence: CDR1 SGHRS, CDR2 YFSETQ. Trimming removed 7 bases from V and 1 base from J, with 11 bases in between. As DNA, the CDR3 is TGCGCCAGCGTGGGGCAGTGGAACACCGGGGAGCTGTTTTTT. Its translation is CASVGQWNTGELFF.

The chain joins TRBV6-6 to TRBJ1-2; TRBD1 is a possible D gene (5 bases). Trimming stripped 1 base from V and 0 bases from J, with 9 bases between. The germline CDR1 and CDR2 sequences are MNHNY and SVGAGI (reference sequence). The CDR3 loop spans 15 amino acids. CDR3 amino acids: CASSYWGGSNYGYTF. CDR3 bases: TGTGCCAGCAGTTACTGGGGGGGATCTAACTATGGCTACACCTTC.

The V call is TRBV7-3, the J call TRBJ1-2; D is perhaps TRBD1 (6 bases). The germline CDR1 and CDR2 sequences are SGHTA and FQGTGA. The CDR3 has 13 residues. Between the trimmed V and J ends, which lost 4 bases and 8 bases, there was a span of 14 bases. The CDR3 spells CASSSGTTWGYTF. Written as DNA, the CDR3 is TGTGCCAGCAGCTCCGGGACAACCTGGGGCTACACCTTC. The whole variable domain, filled in from reference TRBV7-3 and TRBJ1-2, reads GAGVSQTPSNKVTEKGKYVELRCDPISGHTALYWYRQSLGQGPEFLIYFQGTGAADDSGLPNDRFFAVRPEGSVSTLKIQRTERGDSAVYLCASSSGTTWGYTFGSGTRLTVV.

This clone appeared a few times. Other nucleotide sequences from this sample produce the same CDR3. The J gene is TRBJ1-2, the V gene TRBV25-1; D possibly corresponds to TRBD1 (6 bases). The CDR3 runs 13 residues. Trimming took off 6 bases at V and 2 bases at J, with 10 bases between the two ends. CDR1 is MGHDK, CDR2 SYGVNS, per germline. Here the CDR3 reads CASSETGNYGYTF. In nucleotides, the CDR3 is TGTGCCAGCAGCGAGACAGGCAACTATGGCTACACCTTC.

This clone has only a few counts. J is TRBJ1-6 and V is TRBV6-5, with no clear D. V gave up 6 bases and J gave up 7 bases, with 16 bases separating them. Germline V gene sequence: CDR1 MNHEY, CDR2 SVGAGI. The CDR3 contains 15 residues. The CDR3 here is CASSLGAAFNSPLHF. The CDR3, as DNA: TGTGCCAGCAGCCTGGGCGCAGCCTTCAATTCACCCCTCCACTTT.

The genes are TRBV9 and TRBJ1-3; no clear D. The CDR3 has 15 residues. Germline CDR1 is SGDLS and CDR2 is YYNGEE. Trimming pared 2 bases from V and 4 bases from J, leaving 13 bases between. The DNA for the CDR3 is TGTGCCAGCAGCGTGGACCCCGGGAGGGGAAACACCATATATTTT. This gives the protein CASSVDPGRGNTIYF. The complete variable domain, with remaining parts taken from reference TRBV9 and TRBJ1-3, reads DSGVTQTPKHLITATGQRVTLRCSPRSGDLSVYWYQQSLDQGLQFLIQYYNGEERAKGNILERFSAQQFPDLHSELNLSSLELGDSALYFCASSVDPGRGNTIYFGEGSWLTVV.